The 18 T cell receptor beta chains in this list originate from one sample, sequenced in a study of early T cells in non-severe SARS-CoV-2 infection (dated by TCRdb to about 2021). The receptor library was made with 5' RACE. Data came from a NextSeq 500. Using fastp at Q25 and MiXCR, TCRdb reprocessed the public reads and kept productive beta chains. Entries are consolidated by CDR3 protein sequence, retaining the most common genes and DNA. This sample has around 72,000 distinct CDR3 sequences in its table, and over 9.5% of those were observed once. The ten largest clones capture 6% to 8% of the sample. Material: whole blood, obtained at baseline. The receptors shown here come from an adult who was a healthcare worker with PCR-confirmed SARS-CoV-2 infection or an uninfected control (not recorded which).

The chain combines TRBV30 with TRBJ2-7; tentative D call: TRBD1 (6 bases). The germline V gene encodes CDR1 GTSNPN and CDR2 SVGIG (reference sequence). V was clipped by 0 bases and J by 2 bases, with 14 bases between them. CDR3 length: 15 amino acids. Here the CDR3 DNA reads TGTGCCTGGAGTGTAAGGCCTACAGGGCCCTACGAGCAGTACTTC. Protein product: CAWSVRPTGPYEQYF.

This clonotype was recorded at least ten times. This chain links TRBV3-1 with TRBJ2-1; tentative D call: TRBD2 (5 bases). CDR3 length: 17 amino acids. The V and J ends lost 4 bases and 0 bases respectively, with 16 bases between them. Germline V gene data show CDR1 as LGHDT and CDR2 as YNNKEL (reference sequence). CDR3 in DNA: TGTGCCAGCAGCCTGCTTTCGAAGCGGCCCTCCTACAATGAGCAGTTCTTC. Protein: CASSLLSKRPSYNEQFF.

V and J are TRBV5-1 and TRBJ1-2, with D perhaps matching TRBD1 (5 bases). V was trimmed by 0 bases and J by 9 bases, leaving 30 bases between them. This CDR3 region has 19 residues. The germline gives CDR1 SGHRS, CDR2 YFSETQ. The CDR3: CASSLEMGGSDQGALSYTF. The CDR3 DNA reads as TGCGCCAGCAGCTTGGAAATGGGTGGCTCGGATCAGGGAGCTTTGAGCTACACCTTC.

This chain joins TRBV4-3 and TRBJ2-7; no reliable D call. This CDR3 region has 15 residues. V lost 1 base, J lost 1 base, and 11 bases lay in between. Germline V gene lookup returns CDR1 LGHNA and CDR2 YSLEER. The CDR3 loop is CASSQAWLQSYEQYF. CDR3 sequence (DNA): TGCGCCAGCAGCCAAGCCTGGCTTCAATCCTACGAGCAGTACTTC.

Only a few counts were recorded for this clonotype. The chain has TRBV6-5 and TRBJ2-3, with no clear D. The CDR3 length is 14 residues. Germline V gene data show CDR1 as MNHEY and CDR2 as SVGAGI. Deletions cut 4 bases from V and 8 bases from J, with 16 bases between. The CDR3 here is CASSSTKTLATQYF. CDR3 nucleotides: TGTGCCAGCAGTTCTACTAAGACTTTGGCTACGCAGTATTTT.

This clonotype was picked up a small number of times. J is TRBJ2-7 and V is TRBV5-1; D uncertain. With 8 bases removed from V and 2 bases from J, the gap between germline ends came to 17 bases. Germline V CDR1 and CDR2: SGHRS, YFSETQ. There are 14 residues in the CDR3. The CDR3: CARGRRRATYEQYF. The CDR3 bases are TGCGCCAGAGGCCGAAGAAGGGCCACCTACGAGCAGTACTTC.

This clonotype was observed many times. The rearrangement uses TRBV29-1 and TRBJ1-1; maybe TRBD1 (6 bases). CDR3 length: 13 amino acids. V was shortened by 1 base and J by 4 bases, with 10 bases between the two germline ends. Per germline, CDR1 SQVTM and CDR2 ANQGSEA. The CDR3 here is CSVEGGGATEAFF. In DNA form, the CDR3 reads TGCAGCGTTGAAGGTGGGGGGGCCACTGAAGCTTTCTTT.

This clonotype appeared a few times. The J gene is TRBJ1-4, the V gene TRBV4-3; no definite D call. Germline V gene lookup returns CDR1 LGHNA and CDR2 YSLEER. This CDR3 is built from 12 residues. Trimming removed 1 base at V and 5 bases at J, with 2 bases between. As DNA, the CDR3 is TGCGCCAGCAGCCAAGTCAATGAAAAACTGTTTTTT. Translating it yields CASSQVNEKLFF.

The J gene is TRBJ2-6, the V gene TRBV18; D is undetermined. CDR1 and CDR2 (germline): KGHSH, LQKENI. The CDR3 covers 15 residues. V was pared by 6 bases and J by 4 bases, with 13 bases between. The CDR3 bases are TGTGCCAGCTCCCCTGTGGATGGCGGGGCCAACGTCCTGACTTTC. Translation gives CASSPVDGGANVLTF.

This clonotype has ten or more counts. The V call is TRBV7-2, the J call TRBJ1-2; D is possibly TRBD1 (5 bases). The length of the CDR3 is 14 residues. The V gene lost 1 base and the J gene lost 7 bases, with 13 bases spanning the gap. CDR1 is SGHTA and CDR2 is FQGNSA in the germline V gene. In nucleotides, the CDR3 is TGTGCCAGCAGCTTAGTTGGGTCAGGGAGTGGCTACACCTTC. The encoded protein is CASSLVGSGSGYTF.

The chain joins TRBV5-1 to TRBJ2-7; D gene uncertain. Germline CDR1 is SGHRS and CDR2 is YFSETQ. The CDR3 totals 14 residues. V was clipped by 3 bases and J by 6 bases, with 16 bases between them. The CDR3 coding sequence is TGCGCCAGCAGCTCCGACTCATCCTATGGCGAGCAGTACTTC. Protein product: CASSSDSSYGEQYF.

In its sample, this clonotype was seen many times. The chain employs TRBV28 and TRBJ2-7, with 7 bases fitting TRBD1. The CDR3 contains 15 residues. Germline V gives CDR1 MDHEN, CDR2 SYDVKM. Losses at the gene ends were 3 bases for V and 0 bases for J; bases not matched to a gene: 5. CDR3 bases: TGTGCCAGCAGTTTCTTGGACAGGAGCTCCTACGAGCAGTACTTC. It specifies CASSFLDRSSYEQYF.

This CDR3 is CASSPQIKAASIEYF. CDR3 coding DNA: TGCGCCAGCAGCCCCCAAATAAAAGCGGCGTCCATAGAGTACTTC. The chain employs TRBV4-1 and TRBJ2-7; D perhaps matches TRBD2 (5 bases). The ends were cut back, 4 bases at V and 11 bases at J, with 24 bases in the middle. Germline CDR1 reads MGHRA; CDR2 reads YSYEKL. The CDR3 length is 15 residues.

The gene calls are TRBV7-2 and TRBJ2-3; 11 bases are shared with TRBD1. Germline V CDR1 and CDR2: SGHTA, FQGNSA. V lost 1 base, J lost 8 bases, and 2 bases stayed unmatched. The CDR3 covers 14 residues. DNA for the CDR3: TGTGCCAGCAGCTTAGGCGGGACAGGGGGTACGCAGTATTTT. Translation: CASSLGGTGGTQYF.

This clonotype was detected many times. This rearrangement joins TRBV12-3 or TRBV12-4 to TRBJ1-2; no reliable D call. This CDR3 spans 11 amino acids. The ends were cut back, 3 bases at V and 7 bases at J, with 6 bases in the middle. The CDR3 region is CASSFLGGYTF. In nucleotides, the CDR3 is TGTGCCAGCAGTTTTCTAGGTGGCTACACCTTC.

This clonotype came up a few times. V is TRBV29-1 and J is TRBJ2-3, with a tentative D call TRBD1 (5 bases). Between the trimmed V and J ends, which lost 5 bases and 2 bases, there was a span of 14 bases. Germline values: CDR1 SQVTM, CDR2 ANQGSEA. The CDR3 extends over 14 amino acids. The CDR3 DNA reads as TGCAGCGTTTTAGGTCTGGGGCCCACAGATACGCAGTATTTT. Translation: CSVLGLGPTDTQYF.

The gene calls are TRBV5-5 and TRBJ1-5; 7 bases are a match to TRBD1. Germline lookup yields CDR1 SGHKS and CDR2 YYEKEE (reference sequence). Trimming took 4 bases from V and 5 from J; bases not matched to a gene: 6. The CDR3 runs 14 residues. The CDR3 sequence: CASSQGTVDQPQHF. The CDR3, as DNA: TGTGCCAGCAGCCAAGGGACAGTAGATCAGCCCCAGCATTTT.

This clonotype was picked up many times. The chain combines TRBV2 with TRBJ2-3; D gene unclear. This CDR3 region has 11 residues. Trimming took 7 bases from V and 6 from J, leaving 8 bases between them. Germline CDR1 is SNHLY and CDR2 is FYNNEI. As DNA, the CDR3 is TGTGCCAGCACCGACTGGGATACGCAGTATTTT. This codes for CASTDWDTQYF.